Reported below is one T cell receptor (beta chain). Authors' processing steps: Reference gene primers were amplified, and this amplification served to estimate nucleated cell counts. Profiling relied on immunoSEQ multiplex PCR, and the TCRdb table lists in-frame clones only, not all of them. V, J and clone size were drawn from that table, and D and trimming were deduced from the DNA. The sample has roughly 97,000 clones, more than 70% seen once. The data originate from a study of blood T cell repertoires in COVID-19. Study-level background: Material from acute and convalescent COVID-19 was sourced from the United States, Italy and Spain. Sources were T cells, B-cell-depleted T cells, or PBMCs; the material itself was cDNA or gDNA.

V trimming: 4 bases; J trimming: 7 bases; junction bases outside the gene matches: 7. This CDR3 region has 13 residues. Germline CDR1 reads SGHTS; CDR2 reads YDEGEE. This sequence originates from a human donor in a cohort sampled during active COVID-19. Sequencing input: peripheral blood. V usage is TRBV5-8 and J usage is TRBJ1-1; TRBD1 aligns across 7 bases. Here the CDR3 DNA reads TGTGCCAGCAGCGCCACCTACAGGGGTGAAGCTTTCTTT. This gives the protein CASSATYRGEAFF. Supplemented by reference TRBV5-8 and TRBJ1-1, the full variable domain reads EAGVTQSPTHLIKTRGQQATLRCSPISGHTSVYWYQQALGLGLQFLLWYDEGEERNRGNFPPRFSGRQFPNYSSELNVNALELEDSALYLCASSATYRGEAFFGQGTRLTVV.